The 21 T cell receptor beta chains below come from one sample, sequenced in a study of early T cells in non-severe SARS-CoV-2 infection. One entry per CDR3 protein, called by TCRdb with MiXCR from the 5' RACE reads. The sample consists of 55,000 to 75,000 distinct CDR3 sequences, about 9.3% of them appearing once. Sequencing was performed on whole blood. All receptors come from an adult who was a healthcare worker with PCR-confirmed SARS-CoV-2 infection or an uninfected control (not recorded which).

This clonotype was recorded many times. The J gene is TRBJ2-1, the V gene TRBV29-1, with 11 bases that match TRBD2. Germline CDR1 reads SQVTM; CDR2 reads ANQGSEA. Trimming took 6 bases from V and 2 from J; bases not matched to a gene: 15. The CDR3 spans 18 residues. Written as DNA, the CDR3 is TGCAGCGTGCCCAATAGCGGGGGGGCGAATCTCGCCTACAATGAGCAGTTCTTC. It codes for CSVPNSGGANLAYNEQFF.

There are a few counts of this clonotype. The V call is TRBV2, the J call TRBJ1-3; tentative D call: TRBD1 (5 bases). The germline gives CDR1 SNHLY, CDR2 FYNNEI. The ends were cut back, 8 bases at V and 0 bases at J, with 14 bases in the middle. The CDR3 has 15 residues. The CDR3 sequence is CASGRDRNSGNTIYF. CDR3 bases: TGTGCCAGCGGCAGGGACCGAAACTCTGGAAACACCATATATTTT.

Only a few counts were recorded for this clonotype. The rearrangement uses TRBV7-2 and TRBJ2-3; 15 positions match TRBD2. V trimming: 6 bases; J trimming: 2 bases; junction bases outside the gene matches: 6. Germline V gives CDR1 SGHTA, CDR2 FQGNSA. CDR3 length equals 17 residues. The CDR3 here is CASRPGTSGGHTDTQYF. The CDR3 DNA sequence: TGTGCCAGCAGACCAGGGACTAGCGGGGGGCACACAGATACGCAGTATTTT.

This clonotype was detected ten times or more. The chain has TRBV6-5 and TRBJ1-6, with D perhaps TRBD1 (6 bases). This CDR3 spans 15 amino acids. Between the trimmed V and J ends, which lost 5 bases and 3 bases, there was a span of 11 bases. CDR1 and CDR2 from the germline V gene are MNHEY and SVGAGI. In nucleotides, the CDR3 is TGTGCCAGCAGTCCCGGACAGCGCTATAATTCACCCCTCCACTTT. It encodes CASSPGQRYNSPLHF.

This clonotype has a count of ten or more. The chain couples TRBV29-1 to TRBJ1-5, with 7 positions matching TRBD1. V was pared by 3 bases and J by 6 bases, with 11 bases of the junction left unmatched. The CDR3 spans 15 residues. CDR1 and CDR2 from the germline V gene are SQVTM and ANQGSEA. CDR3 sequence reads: CSVDDHRGESQPQHF. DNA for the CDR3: TGCAGCGTTGACGATCACAGGGGTGAAAGTCAGCCCCAGCATTTT.

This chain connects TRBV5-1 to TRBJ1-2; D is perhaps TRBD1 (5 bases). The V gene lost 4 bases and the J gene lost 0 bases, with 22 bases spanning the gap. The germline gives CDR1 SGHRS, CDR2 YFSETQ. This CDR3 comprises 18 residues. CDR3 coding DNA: TGCGCCAGCAGCCCGCGGCAGGGAGGCGGGCTCGCTAACTATGGCTACACCTTC. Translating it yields CASSPRQGGGLANYGYTF.

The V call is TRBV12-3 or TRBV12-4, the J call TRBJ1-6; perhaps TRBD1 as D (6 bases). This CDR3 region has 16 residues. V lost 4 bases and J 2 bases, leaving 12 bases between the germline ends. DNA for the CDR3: TGTGCCAGCAGTTCCCGTACAGGGCCCTATAATTCACCCCTCCACTTT. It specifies CASSSRTGPYNSPLHF.

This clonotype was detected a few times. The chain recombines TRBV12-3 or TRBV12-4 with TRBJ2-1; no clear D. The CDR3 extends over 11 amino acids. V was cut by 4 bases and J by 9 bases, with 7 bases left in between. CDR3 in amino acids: CASSSLGEQFF. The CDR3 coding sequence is TGTGCCAGCAGTTCCTTGGGTGAGCAGTTCTTC.

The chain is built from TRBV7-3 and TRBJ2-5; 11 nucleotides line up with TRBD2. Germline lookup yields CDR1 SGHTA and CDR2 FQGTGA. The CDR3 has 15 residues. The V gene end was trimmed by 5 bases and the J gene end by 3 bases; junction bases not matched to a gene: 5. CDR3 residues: CASSGLTSGEETQYF. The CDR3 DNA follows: TGTGCCAGCAGCGGACTGACTAGCGGGGAAGAGACCCAGTACTTC.

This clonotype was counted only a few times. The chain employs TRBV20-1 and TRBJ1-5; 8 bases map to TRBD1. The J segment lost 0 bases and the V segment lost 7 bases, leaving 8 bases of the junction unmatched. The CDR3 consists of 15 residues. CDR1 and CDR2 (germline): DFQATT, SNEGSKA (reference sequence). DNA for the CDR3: TGCAGTGTTGGGACAGGCAGTAATAGCAATCAGCCCCAGCATTTT. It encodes CSVGTGSNSNQPQHF.

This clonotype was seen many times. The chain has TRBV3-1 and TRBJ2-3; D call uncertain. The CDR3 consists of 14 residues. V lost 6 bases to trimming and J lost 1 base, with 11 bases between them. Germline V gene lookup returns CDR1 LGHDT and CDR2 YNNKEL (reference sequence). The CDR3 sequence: CASSPEPGTDTQYF. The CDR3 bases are TGTGCCAGCAGTCCGGAGCCTGGCACAGATACGCAGTATTTT.

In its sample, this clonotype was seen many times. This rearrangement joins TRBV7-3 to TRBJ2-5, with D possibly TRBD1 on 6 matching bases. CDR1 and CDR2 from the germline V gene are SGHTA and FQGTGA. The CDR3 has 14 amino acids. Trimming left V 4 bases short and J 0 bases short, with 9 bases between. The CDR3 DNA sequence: TGTGCCAGCAGCTCCGGACAGAACCAAGAGACCCAGTACTTC. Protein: CASSSGQNQETQYF. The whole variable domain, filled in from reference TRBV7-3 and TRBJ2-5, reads GAGVSQTPSNKVTEKGKYVELRCDPISGHTALYWYRQSLGQGPEFLIYFQGTGAADDSGLPNDRFFAVRPEGSVSTLKIQRTERGDSAVYLCASSSGQNQETQYFGPGTRLLVL.

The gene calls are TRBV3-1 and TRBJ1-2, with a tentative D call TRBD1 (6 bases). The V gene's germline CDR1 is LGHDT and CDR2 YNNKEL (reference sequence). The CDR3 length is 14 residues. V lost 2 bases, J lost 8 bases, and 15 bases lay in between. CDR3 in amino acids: CASSQSTGTPGYTF. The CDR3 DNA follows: TGTGCCAGCAGCCAATCAACCGGGACACCGGGCTACACCTTC.

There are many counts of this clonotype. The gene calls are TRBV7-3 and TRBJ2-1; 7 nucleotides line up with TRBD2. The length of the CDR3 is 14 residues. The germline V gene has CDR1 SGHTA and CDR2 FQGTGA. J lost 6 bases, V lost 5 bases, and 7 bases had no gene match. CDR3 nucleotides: TGTGCCAGCAGCACGGGACTACCCAGCAATGAGCAGTTCTTC. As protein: CASSTGLPSNEQFF.

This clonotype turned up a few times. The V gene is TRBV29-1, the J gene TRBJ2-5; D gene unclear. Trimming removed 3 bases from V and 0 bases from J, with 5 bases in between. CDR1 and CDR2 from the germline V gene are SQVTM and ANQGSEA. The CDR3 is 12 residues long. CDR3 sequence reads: CSVDGYQETQYF. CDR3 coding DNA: TGCAGCGTTGACGGGTACCAAGAGACCCAGTACTTC.

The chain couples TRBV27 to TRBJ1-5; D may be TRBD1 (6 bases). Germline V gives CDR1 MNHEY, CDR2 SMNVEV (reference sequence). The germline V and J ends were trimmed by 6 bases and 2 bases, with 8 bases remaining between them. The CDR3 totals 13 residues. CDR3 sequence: CASSRQGNQPQHF. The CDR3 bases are TGTGCCAGCAGCCGACAGGGCAATCAGCCCCAGCATTTT.

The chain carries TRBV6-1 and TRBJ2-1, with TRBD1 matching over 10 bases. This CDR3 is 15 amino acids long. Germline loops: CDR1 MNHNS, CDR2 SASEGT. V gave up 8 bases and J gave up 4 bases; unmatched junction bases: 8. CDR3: CASWDRGGRYNEQFF. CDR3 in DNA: TGTGCCAGCTGGGACAGGGGAGGGAGATACAATGAGCAGTTCTTC.

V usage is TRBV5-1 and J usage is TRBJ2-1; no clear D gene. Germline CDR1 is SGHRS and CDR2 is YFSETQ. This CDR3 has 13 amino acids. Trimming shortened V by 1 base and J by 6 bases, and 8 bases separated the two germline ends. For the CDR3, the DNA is TGCGCCAGCAGCTTGTACGGAATCAATGAGCAGTTCTTC. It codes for CASSLYGINEQFF. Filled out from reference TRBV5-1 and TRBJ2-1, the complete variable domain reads KAGVTQTPRYLIKTRGQQVTLSCSPISGHRSVSWYQQTPGQGLQFLFEYFSETQRNKGNFPGRFSGRQFSNSRSEMNVSTLELGDSALYLCASSLYGINEQFFGPGTRLTVL.

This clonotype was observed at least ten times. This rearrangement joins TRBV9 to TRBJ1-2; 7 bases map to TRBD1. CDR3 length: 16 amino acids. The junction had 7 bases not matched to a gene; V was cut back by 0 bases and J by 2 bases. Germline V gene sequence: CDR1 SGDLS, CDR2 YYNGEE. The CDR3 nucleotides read TGTGCCAGCAGCGTAGGGACAGGCATCTCCAACTATGGCTACACCTTC. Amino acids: CASSVGTGISNYGYTF. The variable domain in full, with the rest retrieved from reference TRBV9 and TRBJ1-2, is DSGVTQTPKHLITATGQRVTLRCSPRSGDLSVYWYQQSLDQGLQFLIQYYNGEERAKGNILERFSAQQFPDLHSELNLSSLELGDSALYFCASSVGTGISNYGYTFGSGTRLTVV.

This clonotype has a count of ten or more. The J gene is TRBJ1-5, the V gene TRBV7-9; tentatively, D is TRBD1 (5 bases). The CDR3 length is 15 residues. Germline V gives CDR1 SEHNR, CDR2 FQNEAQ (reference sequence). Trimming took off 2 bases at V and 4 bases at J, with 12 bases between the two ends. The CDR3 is CASSLWGVENQPQHF. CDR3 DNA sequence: TGTGCCAGCAGCTTATGGGGGGTTGAAAATCAGCCCCAGCATTTT.

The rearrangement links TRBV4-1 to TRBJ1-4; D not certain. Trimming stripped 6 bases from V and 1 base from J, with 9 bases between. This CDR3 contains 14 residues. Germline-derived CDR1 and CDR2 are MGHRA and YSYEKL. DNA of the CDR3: TGCGCCAGCAGTCACCCGGGAACTAATGAAAAACTGTTTTTT. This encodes CASSHPGTNEKLFF.